Listed here is a single TCR beta chain. What it binds is not known. Data came from immunoSEQ multiplex PCR; TCRdb stores just in-frame clones and leaves some out. The sample records approximately 25,000 clones, around 88% being singletons. The data were taken from a study of blood T cell dynamics during melanoma immunotherapy. Study as a whole: Standard first-line treatment here was pembrolizumab or nivolumab plus ipilimumab in metastatic melanoma.

The sample's time point: pre-treatment baseline. Study conclusions and caveats: The study could not tell melanoma-specific clones from general immune activation.

The sample was blood, taken from a patient treated with checkpoint blockade. This sequence was found in a human donor with melanoma.

The CDR3 DNA reads TGTGCCAGCAGCCTGAGGGATAGCAATCAGCCCCAGCATTTT. Protein: CASSLRDSNQPQHF. The chain recombines TRBV9 with TRBJ1-5; no firm D call. The CDR3 contains 14 residues. Germline V gives CDR1 SGDLS, CDR2 YYNGEE. Trimming pared 4 bases from V and 0 bases from J, leaving 8 bases between. Supplemented by reference TRBV9 and TRBJ1-5, the full variable domain reads DSGVTQTPKHLITATGQRVTLRCSPRSGDLSVYWYQQSLDQGLQFLIQYYNGEERAKGNILERFSAQQFPDLHSELNLSSLELGDSALYFCASSLRDSNQPQHFGDGTRLSIL.